Presented here are 20 T cell receptor beta chains from one specimen sequenced in a study of cytomegalovirus exposure and HLA in healthy donors. The study ran its PCR with 60 Vbeta and 13 Jbeta primers. The method was immunoSEQ multiplex PCR; TCRdb's version includes in-frame clones alone and lacks a portion of them. The sample has more than 65,000 clones; under 80% are singletons. The sequenced sample consisted of PBMCs. The receptors here all came from a woman between 50 and 59 years old in good health and CMV-seropositive.

A few counts support this clone. The CDR3 DNA reads as TGTGCCAGCAGCTTTCCCAGTAGCGTGGAAACAGATACGCAGTATTTT. It encodes CASSFPSSVETDTQYF. This chain uses TRBV5-6 with TRBJ2-3, with TRBD2 as a possible D gene (5 bases). Germline CDR1 and CDR2: SGHDT and YYEEEE. V was cut by 2 bases and J by 3 bases, with 16 bases left in between. CDR3 length equals 16 residues.

This clone was seen more than once but under ten times. The J gene is TRBJ2-1, the V gene TRBV11-2; 8 nucleotides match TRBD2. This CDR3 is 16 amino acids long. From germline, CDR1 is SGHAT and CDR2 FQNNGV. V shed 2 bases and J 6 bases; nucleotides not matched to a gene: 9. CDR3 loop: CASSLTSGSKSNEQFF. The CDR3 region has the DNA TGTGCCAGCAGCTTAACTAGCGGAAGCAAGTCCAATGAGCAGTTCTTC. Together with reference TRBV11-2 and TRBJ2-1, the CDR3 gives the full variable domain: EAGVAQSPRYKIIEKRQSVAFWCNPISGHATLYWYQQILGQGPKLLIQFQNNGVVDDSQLPKDRFSAERLKGVDSTLKIQPAKLEDSAVYLCASSLTSGSKSNEQFFGPGTRLTVL.

This clone was counted a few times. The chain links TRBV5-1 to TRBJ1-2; maybe TRBD1 (5 bases). The V gene lost 4 bases and the J gene lost 2 bases, with 9 bases spanning the gap. The CDR3 covers 13 residues. The germline CDR1 and CDR2 sequences are SGHRS and YFSETQ. The CDR3 loop is CASSGHLNYGYTF. The CDR3, as DNA: TGCGCCAGCAGCGGACATCTCAACTATGGCTACACCTTC.

The J gene is TRBJ1-2, the V gene TRBV27, with D possibly being TRBD1 (5 bases). V dropped 0 bases and J dropped 2 bases, with 10 bases sitting between them. The germline CDR1 and CDR2 sequences are MNHEY and SMNVEV (reference sequence). This CDR3 is 15 amino acids long. CDR3 coding DNA: TGTGCCAGCAGTTTATCGGGGGAGGGGAACTATGGCTACACCTTC. It codes for CASSLSGEGNYGYTF.

V and J are TRBV19 and TRBJ1-1; no clear D gene. Looked up from germline, CDR1 is LNHDA and CDR2 is SQIVND (reference sequence). The CDR3 runs to 11 residues. V dropped 5 bases and J dropped 5 bases, with 6 bases sitting between them. The CDR3 bases are TGTGCCAGTAGTGAGGGTACTGAAGCTTTCTTT. It specifies CASSEGTEAFF.

This clone occurred a few times. J is TRBJ2-3 and V is TRBV1; the table's D gene call, TRBD1, was not cross checked with the DNA. TRBV1 is a documented pseudogene. The CDR3 sequence is 16 residues long. The DNA of the CDR3 is TGCACCAGCAGCCAAGATACCCCAGGGGACACAGATACGCAGTATTTT. Its translation: CTSSQDTPGDTDTQYF.

The J gene is TRBJ1-5, the V gene TRBV4-1, with D possibly TRBD1 on 5 matching bases. V lost 0 bases and J 5 bases, leaving 14 bases between the germline ends. The CDR3 sequence is 16 residues long. Germline CDR1 is MGHRA and CDR2 is YSYEKL. The CDR3 DNA reads TGCGCCAGCAGCCAAGATTCAGGGCAGTGGGATCAGCCCCAGCATTTT. Translated: CASSQDSGQWDQPQHF.

The CDR3 nucleotides are TGTGCCAGCAGTGACTCCCTACAGGGTTCCAATGAGCAGTTCTTC. Translation gives CASSDSLQGSNEQFF. The chain has TRBV6-4 and TRBJ2-1; maybe TRBD1 (6 bases). This CDR3 contains 15 residues. Germline CDR1 and CDR2: MRHNA and SNTAGT. V lost 0 bases and J lost 6, with 12 bases in between.

The CDR3 region is CASSEGTGIDYGYTF. CDR3 nucleotides: TGTGCCAGCAGCGAAGGTACCGGGATCGACTATGGCTACACCTTC. This chain joins TRBV9 and TRBJ1-2; D uncertain. The V and J ends lost 3 bases and 3 bases respectively, with 15 bases between them. The CDR3 has 15 amino acids. CDR1 and CDR2 from the germline V gene are SGDLS and YYNGEE. The whole variable domain, filled in from reference TRBV9 and TRBJ1-2, reads DSGVTQTPKHLITATGQRVTLRCSPRSGDLSVYWYQQSLDQGLQFLIQYYNGEERAKGNILERFSAQQFPDLHSELNLSSLELGDSALYFCASSEGTGIDYGYTFGSGTRLTVV.

This clone has a single count. V is TRBV5-1 and J is TRBJ2-1; D is uncertain. The CDR3 runs 13 residues. Germline CDR1 SGHRS, CDR2 YFSETQ. V lost 1 base to trimming and J lost 3 bases, with 5 bases between them. The CDR3 loop reads CASSLSGYNEQFF. The DNA for the CDR3 is TGCGCCAGCAGCTTGTCCGGCTACAATGAGCAGTTCTTC.

In this sample, this clone turned up a few times. In nucleotides, the CDR3 is TGTGCCAGCAGTTTGAGGGACAGATCCAAATCACCCCTCCACTTT. It codes for CASSLRDRSKSPLHF. The chain links TRBV27 to TRBJ1-6; 7 bases are a match to TRBD1. Trimming took 3 bases from V and 10 from J; bases not matched to a gene: 9. Germline CDR1 is MNHEY and CDR2 is SMNVEV (reference sequence). The CDR3 is 15 residues long.

The chain employs TRBV5-1 and TRBJ2-4, with 13 bases fitting TRBD2. The CDR3 is made up of 18 amino acids. Unmatched junction bases numbered 5, after V lost 2 bases and J lost 0 bases. The germline V gene encodes CDR1 SGHRS and CDR2 YFSETQ. CDR3 loop: CASSFTSGGALAKNIQYF. CDR3 nucleotide sequence: TGCGCCAGCAGCTTTACTAGCGGGGGGGCCCTAGCCAAAAACATTCAGTACTTC.

In this sample, this clone turned up a few times. The chain couples TRBV6-1 to TRBJ1-2, with a possible D match to TRBD1 (6 bases). Germline V CDR1 and CDR2: MNHNS, SASEGT. This CDR3 is built from 13 residues. V shed 10 bases and J shed 8 bases, with 20 bases lying between them. CDR3 region: CAKREFGGGGYTF. The CDR3 DNA reads TGTGCCAAGCGGGAGTTTGGGGGCGGGGGCTACACCTTC.

The table lists this clone with a count of one. This chain links TRBV6-5 with TRBJ2-7; 13 bases line up with TRBD2. The CDR3 is 16 amino acids. V dropped 0 bases and J dropped 8; count of bases not matched to a gene: 7. Germline CDR1 reads MNHEY; CDR2 reads SVGAGI. In DNA form, the CDR3 reads TGTGCCAGCAGTTACTCGGGACTAGCGGGGCCCCCCAAGCAGTACTTC. Its translation is CASSYSGLAGPPKQYF.

Only a few counts were recorded for this clone. The chain is built from TRBV19 and TRBJ2-5, with D unclear. CDR1 LNHDA and CDR2 SQIVND come from the germline V gene (reference sequence). There are 13 residues in the CDR3. Trimming pared 4 bases from V and 4 bases from J, leaving 10 bases between. The CDR3 sequence is CASSSIFPETQYF. Written as DNA, the CDR3 is TGTGCCAGTAGTAGTATCTTCCCAGAGACCCAGTACTTC.

This sequence joins TRBV25-1 and TRBJ2-2; 7 bases agree with TRBD2. The CDR3 covers 16 residues. Per the germline V gene, CDR1 is MGHDK and CDR2 is SYGVNS. Unmatched junction bases numbered 7, after V lost 6 bases and J lost 0 bases. CDR3 region: CASRAEGGANTGELFF. CDR3 DNA sequence: TGTGCCAGCAGGGCCGAGGGAGGGGCGAACACCGGGGAGCTGTTTTTT.

The chain combines TRBV6-1 with TRBJ2-2, with TRBD1 matching 7 bases. The CDR3 runs to 15 residues. The V gene's germline CDR1 is MNHNS and CDR2 SASEGT. V was clipped by 6 bases and J by 4 bases; unmatched bases: 8. The CDR3 bases are TGTGCCAGCAGGCCCGACAGGGAGAGCACCGGGGAGCTGTTTTTT. It translates to CASRPDRESTGELFF.

V usage is TRBV28 and J usage is TRBJ1-1, with D perhaps matching TRBD1 (6 bases). Germline CDR1 and CDR2: MDHEN and SYDVKM. The CDR3 covers 15 residues. The V gene lost 4 bases and the J gene lost 8 bases, with 20 bases spanning the gap. CDR3 in amino acids: CASSSPQGTSWEAFF. The CDR3 nucleotides read TGTGCCAGCAGTTCCCCCCAAGGGACAAGCTGGGAAGCTTTCTTT.

CDR3 sequence: CASSLEVGLNFF. CDR3 nucleotides: TGTGCCAGCAGCTTAGAGGTGGGCCTAAATTTCTTT. This chain uses TRBV7-2 with TRBJ1-1; D is ambiguous. The CDR3 totals 12 residues. Germline lookup yields CDR1 SGHTA and CDR2 FQGNSA. Trimming left V 1 base short and J 13 bases short, with 13 bases between.

The DNA for the CDR3 is TGTGCCAGCAGCCCCCGAGGGGCGGGAGTAGAGACCCAGTACTTC. This encodes CASSPRGAGVETQYF. The rearrangement uses TRBV5-4 and TRBJ2-5, with 7 bases that match TRBD2. Germline V lookup: CDR1 SGHNT, CDR2 YYREEE (reference sequence). V trimming: 4 bases; J trimming: 4 bases; junction bases outside the gene matches: 10. The CDR3 covers 15 residues.